The 26 T cell receptor beta chains below come from one sample, sequenced in a study of blood T cell repertoires in COVID-19. This table comes from immunoSEQ multiplex PCR, and its TCRdb copy is limited to in-frame clones, with some not included. The sample lists some 200,000 clones, approximately 83% seen once, with 2% to 2.5% in the top ten. Sequencing input: peripheral blood. Receptors were obtained from a woman aged 55-70 years with acute or convalescent COVID-19.

This clone came up a few times. The V and J genes are TRBV2 and TRBJ1-1, with D possibly being TRBD1 (6 bases). The germline V gene has CDR1 SNHLY and CDR2 FYNNEI. The CDR3 covers 14 residues. Trimming took 6 bases from V and 0 from J, leaving 11 bases between them. The CDR3, as DNA: TGTGCCAGCAGCCTCCGGACAGTGAACACTGAAGCTTTCTTT. Protein: CASSLRTVNTEAFF.

Only a few counts were recorded for this clone. This sequence joins TRBV30 and TRBJ1-6, with TRBD1 as a possible D gene (5 bases). This CDR3 is built from 13 residues. Germline CDR1 reads GTSNPN; CDR2 reads SVGIG (reference sequence). Trimming removed 1 base from V and 11 bases from J, with 12 bases in between. CDR3: CAWSGNPGTPLHF. The CDR3 bases are TGTGCCTGGAGTGGGAACCCAGGGACACCCCTCCACTTT.

This chain uses TRBV2 with TRBJ1-1, with 7 bases fitting TRBD1. V lost 7 bases and J lost 7; bases outside the gene matches: 9. Germline V CDR1 and CDR2: SNHLY, FYNNEI. The CDR3 covers 13 residues. The CDR3 DNA is TGTGCCAGCAATAGAGACAGGGCTATTGAAGCTTTCTTT. This translates into CASNRDRAIEAFF.

V is TRBV12-3 or TRBV12-4 and J is TRBJ1-5; D perhaps matches TRBD1 (6 bases). The CDR3 covers 13 residues. Trimming shortened V by 3 bases and J by 6 bases, and 9 bases separated the two germline ends. As DNA, the CDR3 is TGTGCCAGCAGTTTCAACAGGGCTCAGCCCCAGCATTTT. The encoded protein is CASSFNRAQPQHF.

This clone showed up just once. The gene calls are TRBV10-1 and TRBJ2-3, with 13 bases lining up with TRBD2. CDR1 and CDR2 from the germline V gene are WNHNN and SYGVQD (reference sequence). There are 19 residues in the CDR3. The junction had 8 bases not matched to a gene; V was cut back by 2 bases and J by 0 bases. The CDR3 region has the DNA TGCGCCAGCAGTGAGGCCGGGACTAGCGGGGAGACAAGCACAGATACGCAGTATTTT. This sequence encodes CASSEAGTSGETSTDTQYF.

The chain recombines TRBV4-2 with TRBJ1-4; perhaps TRBD1 as D (6 bases). The V gene's germline CDR1 is LGHNA and CDR2 YNFKEQ. The CDR3 is 14 amino acids. V dropped 0 bases and J dropped 7 bases, with 9 bases sitting between them. CDR3 bases: TGTGCCAGCAGCCAAGAAGGGGGGGGTGAAAAACTGTTTTTT. Amino acids: CASSQEGGGEKLFF.

The CDR3 sequence is CASSWTQGAVAEAFF. The DNA for the CDR3 is TGCGCCAGCAGCTGGACGCAGGGGGCAGTCGCTGAAGCTTTCTTT. The chain couples TRBV5-1 to TRBJ1-1; 8 bases align to TRBD1. The germline V gene encodes CDR1 SGHRS and CDR2 YFSETQ. The CDR3 is 15 amino acids. The ends lost 3 bases at V and 6 bases at J; junction bases unmatched: 10.

The chain has TRBV29-1 and TRBJ2-7, with D perhaps TRBD1 (5 bases). The germline CDR1 and CDR2 sequences are SQVTM and ANQGSEA. Trimming pared 7 bases from V and 0 bases from J, leaving 10 bases between. The CDR3 is 12 amino acids. The CDR3 coding sequence is TGCAGCGGGAAAGACAGCTCCTACGAGCAGTACTTC. Translated: CSGKDSSYEQYF.

This rearrangement joins TRBV6-2 or TRBV6-3 to TRBJ1-1; no clear D gene. Trimming pared 0 bases from V and 0 bases from J, leaving 8 bases between. The CDR3 spans 15 residues. Germline CDR1 and CDR2: MNHEY and SVGEGT. This CDR3 is CASSYSVGVNTEAFF. The CDR3, as DNA: TGTGCCAGCAGTTACTCCGTGGGCGTGAACACTGAAGCTTTCTTT.

The genes are TRBV4-2 and TRBJ2-1; 8 nucleotides align to TRBD2. This CDR3 region has 14 residues. The V gene end was trimmed by 0 bases and the J gene end by 8 bases; junction bases not matched to a gene: 3. Germline lookup yields CDR1 LGHNA and CDR2 YNFKEQ. The CDR3 spells CASSQDWRGDEQFF. The CDR3 coding sequence is TGTGCCAGCAGCCAAGACTGGCGGGGGGATGAGCAGTTCTTC.

The rearrangement links TRBV7-3 to TRBJ2-7; the D is unclear. This CDR3 has 13 amino acids. V lost 0 bases and J lost 3, with 6 bases in between. The V gene's germline CDR1 is SGHTA and CDR2 FQGTGA. CDR3 sequence: CASSLTPGYEQYF. Written as DNA, the CDR3 is TGTGCCAGCAGCTTAACTCCGGGCTACGAGCAGTACTTC.

The V and J genes are TRBV7-2 and TRBJ2-2, with a tentative D call TRBD2 (6 bases). Germline loops: CDR1 SGHTA, CDR2 FQGNSA. V was pared by 3 bases and J by 4 bases, with 12 bases between. This CDR3 region has 15 residues. The CDR3 sequence is CASSLASRGTGELFF. DNA of the CDR3: TGTGCCAGCAGCTTGGCCTCGCGGGGCACCGGGGAGCTGTTTTTT.

The genes are TRBV19 and TRBJ2-3; no clear D gene. The V and J ends lost 5 bases and 1 base respectively, with 10 bases between them. In germline, CDR1 is LNHDA, CDR2 SQIVND (reference sequence). The CDR3 is 14 residues long. The CDR3 here is CASSRVVGTDTQYF. The CDR3 nucleotides read TGTGCCAGTAGTCGAGTAGTGGGCACAGATACGCAGTATTTT.

This clone was counted a single time. This chain uses TRBV5-5 with TRBJ1-4; tentative D call: TRBD1 (6 bases). Germline V gene data show CDR1 as SGHKS and CDR2 as YYEKEE (reference sequence). V dropped 5 bases and J dropped 5 bases, with 10 bases sitting between them. This CDR3 comprises 13 residues. CDR3 nucleotide sequence: TGTGCCAGCAGGGGGGCAGGGAATGAAAAACTGTTTTTT. Its protein is CASRGAGNEKLFF.

The chain joins TRBV7-2 to TRBJ2-5; tentatively, D is TRBD1 (5 bases). This CDR3 contains 14 residues. Trimming removed 5 bases at V and 5 bases at J, with 15 bases between. Germline V gene lookup returns CDR1 SGHTA and CDR2 FQGNSA. In DNA form, the CDR3 reads TGTGCCAGCAGCCGGGTAGTAGGGGTTGAGACCCAGTACTTC. This sequence encodes CASSRVVGVETQYF.

The rearrangement joins TRBV5-6 to TRBJ1-1; TRBD1 agrees at 8 bases. The V gene's germline CDR1 is SGHDT and CDR2 YYEEEE. Unmatched junction bases numbered 6, after V lost 1 base and J lost 4 bases. The CDR3 is made up of 15 amino acids. For the CDR3, the DNA is TGTGCCAGCAGCTTGAACAGGGGGTCTGGCACTGAAGCTTTCTTT. Encoded protein: CASSLNRGSGTEAFF.

The rearrangement joins TRBV18 to TRBJ2-2; TRBD1 aligns across 8 bases. Germline values: CDR1 KGHSH, CDR2 LQKENI. The length of the CDR3 is 15 residues. V was clipped by 3 bases and J by 1 base; unmatched bases: 1. CDR3 loop: CASSPGQENTGELFF. DNA for the CDR3: TGTGCCAGCTCACCGGGACAGGAGAACACCGGGGAGCTGTTTTTT.

The chain uses TRBV20-1 and TRBJ1-1; D gene uncertain. Trimming cost V 3 bases and J 1 base, with 9 bases left between them. Germline CDR1 is DFQATT and CDR2 is SNEGSKA (reference sequence). The CDR3 runs 13 residues. CDR3 in amino acids: CSASPDWNTEAFF. For the CDR3, the DNA is TGCAGTGCTAGTCCAGACTGGAACACTGAAGCTTTCTTT.

The CDR3 DNA reads as TGTGCCAGCAGTTACTCTGCAGGGTGGACTGAAGCTTTCTTT. Translated: CASSYSAGWTEAFF. The rearrangement joins TRBV6-5 to TRBJ1-1; tentative D call: TRBD1 (5 bases). This CDR3 is built from 14 residues. Germline V gene sequence: CDR1 MNHEY, CDR2 SVGAGI. Trimming took 0 bases from V and 5 from J, leaving 10 bases between them.

The genes are TRBV18 and TRBJ2-5, with 9 bases lining up with TRBD2. Germline CDR1 reads KGHSH; CDR2 reads LQKENI. With V trimmed by 3 bases and J by 1 base, 9 bases remained unmatched. The CDR3 is made up of 17 amino acids. The CDR3 DNA reads TGTGCCAGCTCACCGAGTCTAAGGCGGGGGGGCCAAGAGACCCAGTACTTC. It encodes CASSPSLRRGGQETQYF. Variable domain in full (rest from reference TRBV18 and TRBJ2-5): NAGVMQNPRHLVRRRGQEARLRCSPMKGHSHVYWYRQLPEEGLKFMVYLQKENIIDESGMPKERFSAEFPKEGPSILRIQQVVRGDSAAYFCASSPSLRRGGQETQYFGPGTRLLVL.

As DNA, the CDR3 is TGTGCCAGCAGCTCGGAGGGACAGGGGACTATAGGGAGTGGCTACACCTTC. Protein product: CASSSEGQGTIGSGYTF. The rearrangement joins TRBV5-6 to TRBJ1-2, with 10 bases aligning to TRBD1. The length of the CDR3 is 17 residues. Trimming took 3 bases from V and 7 from J; bases not matched to a gene: 15. CDR1 and CDR2 from the germline V gene are SGHDT and YYEEEE.

This clone was seen a handful of times. This chain uses TRBV7-8 with TRBJ1-2, with a possible D match to TRBD1 (6 bases). CDR3 length: 18 amino acids. Germline V gives CDR1 SGHVS, CDR2 FQNEAQ. Trimming took off 2 bases at V and 4 bases at J, with 23 bases between the two ends. CDR3 nucleotide sequence: TGTGCCAGCAGCTTATCTCTTCCCAATAACAGGGAACTCTATGGCTACACCTTC. Translating it yields CASSLSLPNNRELYGYTF.

The rearrangement uses TRBV12-3 or TRBV12-4 and TRBJ2-1; perhaps TRBD1 as D (6 bases). The CDR3 is made up of 13 amino acids. The ends were cut back, 4 bases at V and 7 bases at J, with 11 bases in the middle. The CDR3 reads CASSSDRLNEQFF. Here the CDR3 DNA reads TGTGCCAGCAGTTCTGACAGGTTGAATGAGCAGTTCTTC.

The CDR3 here is CASSPRDINYGYTF. Here the CDR3 DNA reads TGTGCCAGCTCACCAAGGGACATCAACTATGGCTACACCTTC. The chain combines TRBV18 with TRBJ1-2; D might be TRBD1 (6 bases). Germline CDR1 is KGHSH and CDR2 is LQKENI. Trimming removed 2 bases at V and 2 bases at J, with 9 bases between. The CDR3 runs 14 residues.

V gene TRBV6-5 combines with J gene TRBJ1-3, with D hard to call. V was pared by 6 bases and J by 4 bases, with 13 bases between. This CDR3 has 14 amino acids. Looked up from germline, CDR1 is MNHEY and CDR2 is SVGAGI. CDR3 DNA sequence: TGTGCCAGCAGCCCCCGGGGTGCGGGAAACACCATATATTTT. Translating it yields CASSPRGAGNTIYF.

This clone was observed a single time. The chain links TRBV7-9 to TRBJ1-4, with a weak D call TRBD1 (6 bases). Looked up from germline, CDR1 is SEHNR and CDR2 is FQNEAQ (reference sequence). V was pared by 5 bases and J by 6 bases, with 16 bases between. The CDR3 runs 15 residues. CDR3 nucleotides: TGTGCCAGCAGCAAACAGGGCGCGGGAGATGAAAAACTGTTTTTT. This sequence encodes CASSKQGAGDEKLFF.